These 12 T cell receptor beta chains were sequenced from one sample in a study of CD8 T cells in ankylosing spondylitis. From the 5' RACE reads, TCRdb called clonotypes with MiXCR, one entry per CDR3 protein. Of 150,000 to 200,000 distinct CDR3 sequences listed, around 10% were seen once; the top ten hold 25% to 30%. The sequencing input was blood, either unsorted or a sorted T cell fraction (not recorded which). These receptors all stem from a male donor with ankylosing spondylitis or in good health (not recorded which).

This clonotype was seen repeatedly, ten times or more. The rearrangement links TRBV3-1 to TRBJ2-2, with D hard to call. V was shortened by 4 bases and J by 5 bases, with 11 bases between the two germline ends. Looked up from germline, CDR1 is LGHDT and CDR2 is YNNKEL (reference sequence). The CDR3 is made up of 14 amino acids. In nucleotides, the CDR3 is TGTGCCAGCAGCCCGGACCCCCGGACCGGGGAGCTGTTTTTT. It specifies CASSPDPRTGELFF.

On this clonotype itself: A much larger clone lies a single base off, so this may be a read error. The rearrangement links TRBV29-1 to TRBJ2-7; possibly TRBD1 for D (6 bases). The CDR3 has 12 amino acids. V lost 4 bases and J 6 bases, leaving 13 bases between the germline ends. Germline V gene data show CDR1 as SQVTM and CDR2 as ANQGSEA. Here the CDR3 DNA reads TGCAGCGTTGGTGAGGGACAATCCGAGCAGTACTTC. As protein: CSVGEGQSEQYF.

The J gene is TRBJ2-1, the V gene TRBV7-9; D unclear. Trimming took 1 base from V and 10 from J, leaving 8 bases between them. This CDR3 has 12 residues. CDR1 is SEHNR and CDR2 is FQNEAQ in the germline V gene (reference sequence). CDR3 protein: CASSLDIPEQFF. In DNA form, the CDR3 reads TGTGCCAGCAGCTTAGATATCCCGGAGCAGTTCTTC.

V usage is TRBV6-1 and J usage is TRBJ1-2, with D uncertain. V lost 5 bases and J 4 bases, leaving 14 bases between the germline ends. The CDR3 spans 14 residues. Germline V CDR1 and CDR2: MNHNS, SASEGT. The CDR3, as DNA: TGTGCCAGCAGTCGGGATGTCTTTAGCTATGGCTACACCTTC. Translation: CASSRDVFSYGYTF.

This clonotype was seen ten or more times. The chain combines TRBV4-3 with TRBJ2-7, with 8 bases identical to TRBD2. There are 17 residues in the CDR3. Germline V gene sequence: CDR1 LGHNA, CDR2 YSLEER. V shed 2 bases and J 0 bases; nucleotides not matched to a gene: 9. The CDR3 sequence: CASSQSLQRGFSYEQYF. The CDR3 DNA follows: TGCGCCAGCAGCCAAAGTCTGCAGCGGGGGTTCTCCTACGAGCAGTACTTC.

This clonotype was seen repeatedly, ten times or more. A read error may produce the germline difference seen at one junction end. The chain combines TRBV6-5 with TRBJ2-7, with 13 bases aligning to TRBD2. The CDR3 runs 14 residues. Germline CDR1 and CDR2: MNHEY and SVGAGI. CDR3 in amino acids: CASSYSDTSGGANF. Written as DNA, the CDR3 is TGTGCCAGCAGTTACTCGGATACTAGCGGGGGGGCAAACTTC.

With regard to this clonotype: The CDR3 does not close with the conserved phenylalanine or tryptophan, likely indicating a read error. The rearrangement uses TRBV6-5 and TRBJ1-1, with D maybe TRBD1 (5 bases). The CDR3 is 15 amino acids. Per the germline V gene, CDR1 is MNHEY and CDR2 is SVGAGI. CDR3 coding DNA: TGTGGCAGCAGTTACTCGTTACAGGTTAGCACTGAAGCTTTCCTT. It is translated as CGSSYSLQVSTEAFL.

This clonotype was picked up many times. This sequence joins TRBV10-2 and TRBJ2-1; D not certain. V was shortened by 2 bases and J by 10 bases, with 6 bases between the two germline ends. The germline V gene encodes CDR1 WSHSY and CDR2 SAAADI. CDR3 length: 11 amino acids. CDR3 protein: CASSEQPEQFF. For the CDR3, the DNA is TGCGCCAGCAGTGAGCAGCCCGAGCAGTTCTTC.

This clonotype was seen at least ten times. This chain connects TRBV4-3 to TRBJ2-7; D not certain. This CDR3 spans 14 amino acids. Trimming removed 0 bases at V and 1 base at J, with 7 bases between. Germline loops: CDR1 LGHNA, CDR2 YSLEER. CDR3 protein: CASSQEPGSYEQYF. In DNA form, the CDR3 reads TGCGCCAGCAGCCAAGAGCCAGGATCCTACGAGCAGTACTTC.

This clonotype was observed a few times. The chain uses TRBV5-1 and TRBJ2-1; TRBD2 aligns across 7 bases. V shed 0 bases and J 6 bases; nucleotides not matched to a gene: 6. CDR3 length: 15 amino acids. The V gene's germline CDR1 is SGHRS and CDR2 YFSETQ. The CDR3 is CASSLAGTILNEQFF. CDR3 DNA sequence: TGCGCCAGCAGCTTGGCCGGGACTATCCTCAATGAGCAGTTCTTC.

This clonotype was found many times. This chain connects TRBV15 to TRBJ1-4; D possibly corresponds to TRBD1 (6 bases). Germline V lookup: CDR1 LNHNV, CDR2 YYDKDF (reference sequence). This CDR3 contains 15 residues. V was clipped by 5 bases and J by 5 bases, with 15 bases between them. CDR3 bases: TGTGCCACCAGCGCCCGACAGGCGCTGAATGAAAAACTGTTTTTT. Translating it yields CATSARQALNEKLFF.

This clonotype came up many times. The junction does not match germline at one end; this may be a read error. This chain uses TRBV5-1 with TRBJ1-1, with TRBD1 matching 7 bases. The CDR3 contains 14 residues. Germline CDR1 and CDR2: SGHRS and YFSETQ. CDR3 protein: CASSPRTGNTEAFF. The CDR3 DNA follows: TGTGCCAGCAGTCCACGGACAGGGAACACTGAAGCTTTCTTT.